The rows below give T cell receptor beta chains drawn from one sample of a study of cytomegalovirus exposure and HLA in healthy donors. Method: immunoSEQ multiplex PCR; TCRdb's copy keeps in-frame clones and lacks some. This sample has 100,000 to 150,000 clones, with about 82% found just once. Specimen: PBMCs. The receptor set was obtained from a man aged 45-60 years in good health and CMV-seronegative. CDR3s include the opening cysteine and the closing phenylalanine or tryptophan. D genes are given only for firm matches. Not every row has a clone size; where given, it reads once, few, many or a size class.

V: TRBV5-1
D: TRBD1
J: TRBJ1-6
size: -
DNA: TGCGCCAGCAGCTTCCGGGACAGGGGGTCCTCCTATAATTCACCCCTCCACTTT
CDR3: CASSFRDRGSSYNSPLHF

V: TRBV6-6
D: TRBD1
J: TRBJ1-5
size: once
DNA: TGTGCCAGCAGGACAGGGGCAGGTAATAGCAATCAGCCCCAGCATTTT
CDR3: CASRTGAGNSNQPQHF

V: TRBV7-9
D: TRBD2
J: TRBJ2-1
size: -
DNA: TGTGCCAGCAGCCAGACTAGCGGGGGGGCCTTCGATGAGCAGTTCTTC
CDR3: CASSQTSGGAFDEQFF

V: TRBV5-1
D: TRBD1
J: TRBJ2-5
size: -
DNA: TGCGCCAGCAGCTCGCCCCCGGGACAGGGGTACCAAGAGACCCAGTACTTC
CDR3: CASSSPPGQGYQETQYF

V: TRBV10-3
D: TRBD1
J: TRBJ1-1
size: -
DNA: TGTGCCATGGACAGGGGGCGGGGCACTGAAGCTTTCTTT
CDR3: CAMDRGRGTEAFF

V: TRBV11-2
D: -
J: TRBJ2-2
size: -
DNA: TGTGCCAGCAGCTTGGGGCGTGCCGGGGAGCTGTTTTTT
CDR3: CASSLGRAGELFF

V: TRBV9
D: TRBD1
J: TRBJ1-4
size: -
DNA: TGTGCCAGCAGCGTAGCAGGGACAGTAAATGAAAAACTGTTTTTT
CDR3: CASSVAGTVNEKLFF

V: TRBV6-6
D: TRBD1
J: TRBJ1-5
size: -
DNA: TGTGCCAGCAGCCGACGGACAGGGGGCTATCAGCCCCAGCATTTT
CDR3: CASSRRTGGYQPQHF

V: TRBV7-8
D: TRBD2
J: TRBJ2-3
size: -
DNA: TGTGCCAGCGGTAGCGGGGGGGATACGCAGTATTTT
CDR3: CASGSGGDTQYF

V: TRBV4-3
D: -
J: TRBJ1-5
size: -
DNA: TGCGCCAGCAGCCAAGAACGGGGATTACCCCAGCATTTT
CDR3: CASSQERGLPQHF

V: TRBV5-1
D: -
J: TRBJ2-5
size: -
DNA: TGCGCCAGCAGCTTAGAGCGGCGGGAAGAGACCCAGTACTTC
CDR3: CASSLERREETQYF

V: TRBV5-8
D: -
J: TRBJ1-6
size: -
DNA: TGTGCCAGCAGCTTGGCGACAGTTAATTCACCCCTCCACTTT
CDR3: CASSLATVNSPLHF

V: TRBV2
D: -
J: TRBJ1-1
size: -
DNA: TGTGCCAGCAGTGACCGGGGAATCACTGAAGCTTTCTTT
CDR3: CASSDRGITEAFF

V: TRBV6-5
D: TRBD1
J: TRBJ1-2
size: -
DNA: TGTGCCAGCAGCCGACAGGGGGCGCATGGCTACACCTTC
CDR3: CASSRQGAHGYTF

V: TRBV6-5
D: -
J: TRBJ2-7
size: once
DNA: TGTGCCAGCAGTTACTCGGATCTGGGGCCCTACGAGCAGTACTTC
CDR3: CASSYSDLGPYEQYF

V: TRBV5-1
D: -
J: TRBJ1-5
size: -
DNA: TGCGCCAGCAGCTTGGGTCCCGGGGAGGGCGATCAGCCCCAGCATTTT
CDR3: CASSLGPGEGDQPQHF

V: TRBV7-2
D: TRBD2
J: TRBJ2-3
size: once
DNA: TGTGCCAGCAGCCCGGCCAGCGGGGGGGCAACAGATACGCAGTATTTT
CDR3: CASSPASGGATDTQYF

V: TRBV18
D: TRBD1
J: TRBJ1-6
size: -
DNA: TGTGCCAGCTCACCTAATCGACCCGGGACAGGGAACTCACCCCTCCACTTT
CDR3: CASSPNRPGTGNSPLHF

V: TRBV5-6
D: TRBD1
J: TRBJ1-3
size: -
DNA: TGTGCCAGCAGCCTGGGACAGGCTGGAAACACCATATATTTT
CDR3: CASSLGQAGNTIYF

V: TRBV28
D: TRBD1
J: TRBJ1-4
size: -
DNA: TGTGCCAGCAGGGTCGCATGGCCGGGACAGGAATATGAAAAACTGTTTTTT
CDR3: CASRVAWPGQEYEKLFF

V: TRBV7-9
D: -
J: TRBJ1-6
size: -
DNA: TGTTCCAGCAGCGGGGACACCAGTAGGCTCTTTAATTCACCCCTCCACTTT
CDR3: CSSSGDTSRLFNSPLHF

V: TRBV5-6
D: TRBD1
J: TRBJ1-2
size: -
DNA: TGTGCCAGCAGCAAAAAGACAGGGGGCGGCTACACCTTC
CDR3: CASSKKTGGGYTF

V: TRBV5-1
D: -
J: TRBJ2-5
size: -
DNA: TGCGCCAGCAGCTTGGCCACTAGACAAGAGACCCAGTACTTC
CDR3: CASSLATRQETQYF

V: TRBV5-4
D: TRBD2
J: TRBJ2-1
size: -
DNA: TGTGCCAGCAGCTTGGGGACTAGCGGGGGCTACAATGAGCAGTTCTTC
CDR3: CASSLGTSGGYNEQFF

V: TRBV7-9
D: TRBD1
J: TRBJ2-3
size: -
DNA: TGTGCCAGCAGCGCACGACAGGGCCCAGATACGCAGTATTTT
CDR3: CASSARQGPDTQYF

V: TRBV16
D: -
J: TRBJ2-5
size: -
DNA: TGTGCCAGCAGCCAATACTCAGGAGCGGGGACCCAGTACTTC
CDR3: CASSQYSGAGTQYF

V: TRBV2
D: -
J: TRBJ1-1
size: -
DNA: TGTGCCAGCAGTGAAGCGCCCCAAGCATTCAGGGCCGGGGGTGAAGCTTTCTTT
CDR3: CASSEAPQAFRAGGEAFF

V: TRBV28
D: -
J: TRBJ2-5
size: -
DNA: TGTGCCAGCAGTTGGCCTGACGGGGGAGAGACCCAGTACTTC
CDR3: CASSWPDGGETQYF

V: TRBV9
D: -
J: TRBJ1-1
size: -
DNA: TGTGCCAGCAGCGTTAGAGCGAACACTGAAGCTTTCTTT
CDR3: CASSVRANTEAFF

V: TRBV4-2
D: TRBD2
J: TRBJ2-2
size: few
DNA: TGTGCCAGCAGCCAGGGAAGCGGGGGGGTTGCCGGGGAGCTGTTTTTT
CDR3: CASSQGSGGVAGELFF

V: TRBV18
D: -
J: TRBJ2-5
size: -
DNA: TGTGCCAGCTCATCCGGCGCAGGGGAGACCCAGTACTTC
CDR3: CASSSGAGETQYF

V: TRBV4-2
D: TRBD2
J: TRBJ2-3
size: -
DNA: TGTGCCAGCAGCCAACGGGGGGTTGGTTCAGATACGCAGTATTTT
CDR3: CASSQRGVGSDTQYF

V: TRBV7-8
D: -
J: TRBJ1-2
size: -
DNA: TGTGCCAGCGGCGGATTAAACGCGGACTATGGCTACACCTTC
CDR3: CASGGLNADYGYTF

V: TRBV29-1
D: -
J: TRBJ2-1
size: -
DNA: TGCAGCGTTTCCCCCCGACTAGCCTACAATGAGCAGTTCTTC
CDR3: CSVSPRLAYNEQFF

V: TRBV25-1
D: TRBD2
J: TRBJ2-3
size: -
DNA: TGTGCCAGCAGTCTACCTAGCGGGGGGAAGAATACGCAGTATTTT
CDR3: CASSLPSGGKNTQYF

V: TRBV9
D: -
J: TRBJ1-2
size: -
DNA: TGTGCCAGTCAGCAGGGCATTGGTGGCTACACCTTC
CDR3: CASQQGIGGYTF

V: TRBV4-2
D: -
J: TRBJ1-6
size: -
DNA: TGTGCCAGCAGCCAAGAGTCTCCGAGCTCCTATAATTCACCCCTCCACTTT
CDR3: CASSQESPSSYNSPLHF

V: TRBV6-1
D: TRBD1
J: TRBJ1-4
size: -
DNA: TGTGCCAGCAGTGGGACAGGGGCAGTAACTAATGAAAAGCTGTTTTTT
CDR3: CASSGTGAVTNEKLFF

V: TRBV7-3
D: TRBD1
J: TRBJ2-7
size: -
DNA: TGTGCCAGCAGCGTGGACAGGGGAGCTCCCCAGTACTTC
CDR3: CASSVDRGAPQYF

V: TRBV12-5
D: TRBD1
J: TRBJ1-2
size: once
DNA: TGTGCTAGTGGTTTCCCGGGACAGGGACTCACCTTC
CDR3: CASGFPGQGLTF

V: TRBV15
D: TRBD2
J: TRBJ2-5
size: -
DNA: TGTGCCACCAGCAGAGGGGAGGGAGAGACCCAGTACTTC
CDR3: CATSRGEGETQYF

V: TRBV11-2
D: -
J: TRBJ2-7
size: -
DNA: TGTGCCAGCAGCTTAGGACAGGTCAGCTCCTACGAGCAGTACTTC
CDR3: CASSLGQVSSYEQYF

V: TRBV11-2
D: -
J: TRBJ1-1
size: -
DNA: TGTGCCAGCAGCTCCTTGCAGGGCACTGAAGCTTTCTTT
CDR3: CASSSLQGTEAFF

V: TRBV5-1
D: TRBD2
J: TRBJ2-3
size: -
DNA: TGCGCCAGCAGCTTGGACGGACTAGCTCTCACAGATACGCAGTATTTT
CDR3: CASSLDGLALTDTQYF

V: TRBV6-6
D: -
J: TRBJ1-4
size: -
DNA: TGTGCCAGCAGTTGGCAGGGAGGGGATGAAAAACTGTTTTTT
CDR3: CASSWQGGDEKLFF

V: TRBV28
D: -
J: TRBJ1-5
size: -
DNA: TGTGCCAGCAGGCGACCCGGGAGGAGGGAGCAGCCCCAGCATTTT
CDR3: CASRRPGRREQPQHF

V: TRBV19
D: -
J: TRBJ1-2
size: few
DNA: TGTGCCAGTAGTATCGTTAACTATGGCTACACCTTC
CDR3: CASSIVNYGYTF

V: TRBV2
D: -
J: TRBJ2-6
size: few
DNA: TGTGCCAGCAGTGATGACAGATTTTCTCTTCCATCTGGGGCCAACGTCCTGACTTTC
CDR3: CASSDDRFSLPSGANVLTF

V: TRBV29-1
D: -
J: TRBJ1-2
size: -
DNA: TGCAGCGTTCTGGGGCAAAACTATGGCTACACCTTC
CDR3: CSVLGQNYGYTF

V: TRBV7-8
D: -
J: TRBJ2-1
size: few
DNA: TGTGCCAGCAGCTTAGGACGCAGGGGATTGTCCTACAATGAGCAGTTCTTC
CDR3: CASSLGRRGLSYNEQFF

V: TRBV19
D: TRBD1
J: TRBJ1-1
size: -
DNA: TGTGCCAGTAGTACGGACAGGGGGGTCACTGAAGCTTTCTTT
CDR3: CASSTDRGVTEAFF